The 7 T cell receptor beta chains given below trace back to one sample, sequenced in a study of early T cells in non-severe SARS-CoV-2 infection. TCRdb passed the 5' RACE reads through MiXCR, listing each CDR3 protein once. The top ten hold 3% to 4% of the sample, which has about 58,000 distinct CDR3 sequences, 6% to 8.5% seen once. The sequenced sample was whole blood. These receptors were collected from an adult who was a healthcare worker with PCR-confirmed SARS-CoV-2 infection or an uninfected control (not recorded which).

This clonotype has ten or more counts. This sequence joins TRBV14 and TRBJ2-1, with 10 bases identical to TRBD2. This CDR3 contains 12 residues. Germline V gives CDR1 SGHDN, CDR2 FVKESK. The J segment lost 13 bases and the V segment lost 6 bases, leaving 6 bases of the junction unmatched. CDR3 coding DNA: TGTGCCAGCAGATCACTAGCGGGGCACCAGTTCTTC. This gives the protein CASRSLAGHQFF.

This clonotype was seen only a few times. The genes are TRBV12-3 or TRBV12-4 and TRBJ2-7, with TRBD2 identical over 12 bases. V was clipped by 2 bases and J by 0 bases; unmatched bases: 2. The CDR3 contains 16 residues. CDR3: CASSLRLAGASYEQYF. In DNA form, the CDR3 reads TGTGCCAGCAGTTTACGACTAGCGGGAGCCTCCTACGAGCAGTACTTC.

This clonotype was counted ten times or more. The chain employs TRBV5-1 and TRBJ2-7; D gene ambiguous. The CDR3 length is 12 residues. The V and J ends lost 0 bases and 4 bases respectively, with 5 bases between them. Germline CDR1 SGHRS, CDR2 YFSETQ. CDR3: CASSLEGYEQYF. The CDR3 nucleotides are TGCGCCAGCAGCTTGGAAGGATACGAGCAGTACTTC.

The CDR3 coding sequence is TGTGCCAGTACCAATCAAGAGACCCAGTACTTC. Amino acid sequence: CASTNQETQYF. This sequence joins TRBV19 and TRBJ2-5; D unresolved. Germline V gene data show CDR1 as LNHDA and CDR2 as SQIVND (reference sequence). The ends were cut back, 7 bases at V and 2 bases at J, with 5 bases in the middle. This CDR3 has 11 amino acids.

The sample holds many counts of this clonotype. CDR3 DNA sequence: TGCAGCGTAGACAGGGGAGCATTGAATGAGCAGTTCTTC. Amino acids: CSVDRGALNEQFF. The V gene is TRBV29-1, the J gene TRBJ2-1, with 8 positions matching TRBD1. V shed 6 bases and J 7 bases; nucleotides not matched to a gene: 8. Germline loops: CDR1 SQVTM, CDR2 ANQGSEA. The CDR3 runs to 13 residues.

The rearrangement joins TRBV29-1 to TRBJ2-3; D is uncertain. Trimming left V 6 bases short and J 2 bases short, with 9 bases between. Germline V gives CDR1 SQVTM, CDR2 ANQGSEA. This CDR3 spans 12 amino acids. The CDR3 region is CSVDVTTDTQYF. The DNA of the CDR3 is TGCAGCGTGGACGTAACCACAGATACGCAGTATTTT.

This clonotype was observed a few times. CDR3 bases: TGTGCCAGCAGTCCCTCCATGAGTAGCAGCAATCAGCCCCAGCATTTT. Its protein product is CASSPSMSSSNQPQHF. The chain uses TRBV12-3 or TRBV12-4 and TRBJ1-5; unclear D gene. Trimming took off 5 bases at V and 1 base at J, with 15 bases between the two ends. The CDR3 runs to 16 residues.